The sequence of this T cell receptor (beta chain) was determined in a study of T cells in women clearing cervical HPV infection. Notes on the study in general: Richness plus V gene abundances separated cases from controls with AUC 0.65 to 0.85.

Generated by immunoSEQ multiplex PCR, the TCRdb table keeps only in-frame clones and is missing some. Listed are 31,000 or so clones; roughly 6.8% falls within the top ten. The CDR3 extends over 15 amino acids. The junction had 12 bases not matched to a gene; V was cut back by 9 bases and J by 4 bases. Germline-derived CDR1 and CDR2 are WSHSY and SAAADI. Concerning this clone: As yet, its antigen is unknown. The read ends 3 residues shy of where the CDR3 ends; the end is completed using the germline J gene.

The chain couples TRBV10-2 to TRBJ1-2; 9 nucleotides match TRBD1. Specimen: blood buffy coat. This clonotype was obtained from a woman between 18 and 75 years old with a cervical HPV16 infection that either progressed to CIN3+ or cleared (not recorded which). The DNA read from the CDR3 is TGCGCCAGGACGATACAGGGGGCGAGGGGCTATGGC. This encodes CARTIQGARGYG. The full CDR3 protein is CARTIQGARGYGYTF.